The subject of this entry is one T cell receptor beta chain. Its antigen remains unknown. These data belong to a study of shared clonotypes between healthy human individuals. CDR1 SGHTS and CDR2 YDEGEE come from the germline V gene. The CDR3 consists of 15 residues. Trimming at V came to 3 bases and at J to 6 bases, leaving 7 bases not matched to a gene. Study conclusions and caveats: Among a handful of donors, approximately 5% of naive CD4 clonotypes were found in common.

Produced via immunoSEQ multiplex PCR; TCRdb's table is partial and in-frame only. This table has about 2.4 million clones, under 95% appearing once. This rearrangement joins TRBV5-8 to TRBJ1-2, with 11 bases lining up with TRBD1. The material sequenced was naive CD4+ T cells from PBMCs. Subset specified: CD45RA+ positively selected. The receptor comes from a young man in good health. Some clones in this sample may be carry-over from other donors' samples. This chain's CDR3 is CASSSRTGGMDGYTF. The DNA of the CDR3 is TGTGCCAGCAGCTCCCGGACAGGGGGCATGGATGGCTACACCTTC.